These 9 T cell receptor beta chains were sequenced from one sample in a study of T cell clonality in common variable immunodeficiency. Notes on the study in general: Fewer deletions and N-nucleotide insertions were reportedly seen in common variable immunodeficiency TCR beta sequences.

The antigens these receptors bind are not known. TCRdb's copy holds only in-frame clones and misses some; the assay was immunoSEQ multiplex PCR. The profile covers some 19,000 clones, none occurring a single time. The sample comprised peripheral blood mononuclear cells. The receptors come from a human donor with common variable immunodeficiency.

There are a few counts of this clone. The missing CDR3 end, 3 residues past where the read stops, is filled in from the germline J gene. The V and J genes are TRBV19 and TRBJ1-5; weak D call: TRBD1 (6 bases). This CDR3 comprises 17 residues. CDR1 and CDR2 from the germline V gene are LNHDA and SQIVND (reference sequence). Trimming shortened V by 7 bases and J by 3 bases, and 22 bases separated the two germline ends. Incomplete CDR3 DNA: TGTGCCAGTACCTATGGGGGGGCGTGGGGTTCCAATCAGCCC. Protein: CASTYGGAWGSNQP. The full-length CDR3 reads as CASTYGGAWGSNQPQHF.

CDR3 DNA, as far as it was read: TGCGCCAGCAGACCGGGACAGGGGGTCTATGGC. Protein: CASRPGQGVYG. The full-length CDR3 reads as CASRPGQGVYGYTF. The chain carries TRBV5-1 and TRBJ1-2, with TRBD1 matching over 11 bases. The sequence runs out 3 residues before the end of the CDR3; the remainder is reconstructed from the germline J gene. Germline CDR1 is SGHRS and CDR2 is YFSETQ. This CDR3 region has 14 residues. The junction had 4 bases not matched to a gene; V was cut back by 5 bases and J by 4 bases.

A word on this clone: Read data end 3 residues before the CDR3 end; the end is taken from the germline J gene. V and J are TRBV7-2 and TRBJ2-1; the match to TRBD2 covers 10 bases. This CDR3 is 15 amino acids long. V trimming: 5 bases; J trimming: 5 bases; junction bases outside the gene matches: 6. The germline CDR1 and CDR2 sequences are SGHTA and FQGNSA. This CDR3 is CASSITSGKNNEQFF. CDR3 bases read: TGTGCCAGCAGCATAACTAGCGGGAAGAACAATGAG.

This clone has ten or more counts. Read sequence stops 3 residues before the CDR3 end, and the germline J gene provides the missing end. J is TRBJ2-1 and V is TRBV20-1, with 7 bases matching TRBD2. V lost 7 bases, J lost 6 bases, and 3 bases stayed unmatched. Germline V gene lookup returns CDR1 DFQATT and CDR2 SNEGSKA (reference sequence). The CDR3 totals 11 residues. CDR3 bases read: TGCAGTGTCTGGGGGGGCAATGAG. This translates into CSVWGGNE. In full, the CDR3 is CSVWGGNEQFF.

Notes on this clone: Read data end 3 residues before the CDR3 end; the end is taken from the germline J gene. This sequence joins TRBV5-6 and TRBJ2-3, with a weak D call TRBD1 (5 bases). The V gene lost 2 bases and the J gene lost 6 bases, with 7 bases spanning the gap. The CDR3 runs to 12 residues. The germline V gene has CDR1 SGHDT and CDR2 YYEEEE. The sequenced part of the CDR3 DNA is TGTGCCAGCAGCTTAACAGGTGATACG. Encoded protein: CASSLTGDT. The whole CDR3 protein is CASSLTGDTQYF.

Concerning this clone itself: The CDR3 end is not reached by the read, which stops 3 residues before it; the germline J gene fills it in. V gene TRBV2 combines with J gene TRBJ2-2; TRBD2 matches at 12 bases. The CDR3 has 16 amino acids. The V gene's germline CDR1 is SNHLY and CDR2 FYNNEI. V lost 6 bases to trimming and J lost 6 bases; unmatched junction nucleotides: 8. Incomplete CDR3 DNA: TGTGCCAGCAGCCTCCCTAGCGGGAGGGGGCCCGGGGAG. Its protein product is CASSLPSGRGPGE. The whole CDR3 reads CASSLPSGRGPGELFF.

This clone was recorded at least ten times. The read terminates 3 residues ahead of where the CDR3 ends, so the germline J gene completes it. V usage is TRBV7-9 and J usage is TRBJ2-1; TRBD1 matches at 8 bases. Losses at the gene ends were 7 bases for V and 4 bases for J; bases not matched to a gene: 6. CDR1 and CDR2 (germline): SEHNR, FQNEAQ (reference sequence). The length of the CDR3 is 14 residues. The sequenced part of the CDR3 DNA is TGTGCCAGCACTCTCGGACAGGGTTACAATGAG. Its protein product is CASTLGQGYNE. The full CDR3 protein is CASTLGQGYNEQFF. Combining the CDR3 with reference TRBV7-9 and TRBJ2-1 gives the whole variable domain DTGVSQNPRHKITKRGQNVTFRCDPISEHNRLYWYRQTLGQGPEFLTYFQNEAQLEKSRLLSDRFSAERPKGSFSTLEIQRTEQGDSAMYLCASTLGQGYNEQFFGPGTRLTVL.

Notes on this clone: With the read ending 3 residues before the CDR3 end, the germline J gene is used to fill in that end. The chain joins TRBV6-2 or TRBV6-3 to TRBJ2-2, with 9 bases matching TRBD1. The CDR3 runs to 16 residues. Germline values: CDR1 MNHEY, CDR2 SVGEGT. The junction had 8 bases not matched to a gene; V was cut back by 6 bases and J by 3 bases. CDR3 DNA, as far as it was read: TGTGCCAGCAGCCTGGGACAGGGAGGGGACACCGGGGAG. This translates into CASSLGQGGDTGE. The full CDR3 is CASSLGQGGDTGELFF.

This clone is deemed medium-sized (0.01 to 0.1%). The missing CDR3 end, 3 residues past where the read stops, is filled in from the germline J gene. Other nucleotide sequences from this sample produce the same CDR3. The chain recombines TRBV11-2 with TRBJ2-7; D is ambiguous. This CDR3 is built from 14 residues. From germline, CDR1 is SGHAT and CDR2 FQNNGV. Trimming shortened V by 1 base and J by 1 base, and 8 bases separated the two germline ends. The sequenced CDR3 bases are TGTGCCAGCAGCTTAGGGTTCAGTTCCTACGAG. It translates to CASSLGFSSYE. The full CDR3 protein reads CASSLGFSSYEQYF.